A single sample gave rise to the 6 T cell receptor beta chains below, sequenced in a study of T cell responses to AZD1222 COVID-19 vaccine. This table comes from immunoSEQ multiplex PCR, and its TCRdb copy is limited to in-frame clones, with some not included. The sample has about 97,000 clones; 75% to 90% are singletons. The sequenced sample was peripheral blood, obtained on day 0 of AZD1222 vaccination. All receptors come from an adult in good health.

CDR3 DNA: TGCGCCAGCAGCTGGGACTGGACTAAAGAGACCCAGTACTTC. Protein sequence: CASSWDWTKETQYF. The chain employs TRBV5-1 and TRBJ2-5; weak D call: TRBD2 (6 bases). V shed 3 bases and J shed 3 bases, with 12 bases lying between them. The CDR3 sequence is 14 residues long. Germline V lookup: CDR1 SGHRS, CDR2 YFSETQ.

V gene TRBV7-3 combines with J gene TRBJ2-5; a possible D gene is TRBD2 (6 bases). This CDR3 has 13 residues. CDR1 and CDR2 from the germline V gene are SGHTA and FQGTGA. The ends were cut back, 5 bases at V and 5 bases at J, with 12 bases in the middle. CDR3 amino acids: CASSRGDLETQYF. The CDR3 DNA follows: TGTGCCAGCAGCCGTGGGGACTTGGAGACCCAGTACTTC.

Only a few counts were recorded for this clone. This chain joins TRBV28 and TRBJ1-2, with D tentatively TRBD1 (6 bases). Germline CDR1 MDHEN, CDR2 SYDVKM. The CDR3 is 12 amino acids. Trimming cost V 2 bases and J 5 bases, with 6 bases left between them. The CDR3 loop reads CASSLGQYGYTF. Here the CDR3 DNA reads TGTGCCAGCAGTTTAGGACAGTATGGCTACACCTTC.

The chain recombines TRBV6-4 with TRBJ2-2; D gene uncertain. CDR1 and CDR2 from the germline V gene are MRHNA and SNTAGT. The ends were cut back, 3 bases at V and 1 base at J, with 6 bases in the middle. This CDR3 spans 14 amino acids. This CDR3 is CASSEGWNTGELFF. The CDR3 DNA reads as TGTGCCAGCAGTGAAGGGTGGAACACCGGGGAGCTGTTTTTT.

V and J are TRBV7-8 and TRBJ1-6, with D perhaps matching TRBD1 (6 bases). This CDR3 region has 15 residues. V was clipped by 1 base and J by 4 bases, with 8 bases between them. Germline CDR1 reads SGHVS; CDR2 reads FQNEAQ. CDR3 in amino acids: CASSLEGQYNSPLHF. CDR3 nucleotides: TGTGCCAGCAGCTTAGAAGGACAGTATAATTCACCCCTCCACTTT.

V and J are TRBV3-1 (or the pseudogene TRBV3-2) and TRBJ1-6; TRBD1 aligns across 9 bases. In germline, CDR1 is LGHDT, CDR2 YNNKEL (reference sequence). CDR3 length: 14 amino acids. Germline trimming cut 1 base from V and 10 bases from J; bases unmatched to any gene: 2. The CDR3 sequence is CASSQGTGESPLHF. DNA of the CDR3: TGTGCCAGCAGCCAAGGGACAGGGGAATCACCCCTCCACTTT.